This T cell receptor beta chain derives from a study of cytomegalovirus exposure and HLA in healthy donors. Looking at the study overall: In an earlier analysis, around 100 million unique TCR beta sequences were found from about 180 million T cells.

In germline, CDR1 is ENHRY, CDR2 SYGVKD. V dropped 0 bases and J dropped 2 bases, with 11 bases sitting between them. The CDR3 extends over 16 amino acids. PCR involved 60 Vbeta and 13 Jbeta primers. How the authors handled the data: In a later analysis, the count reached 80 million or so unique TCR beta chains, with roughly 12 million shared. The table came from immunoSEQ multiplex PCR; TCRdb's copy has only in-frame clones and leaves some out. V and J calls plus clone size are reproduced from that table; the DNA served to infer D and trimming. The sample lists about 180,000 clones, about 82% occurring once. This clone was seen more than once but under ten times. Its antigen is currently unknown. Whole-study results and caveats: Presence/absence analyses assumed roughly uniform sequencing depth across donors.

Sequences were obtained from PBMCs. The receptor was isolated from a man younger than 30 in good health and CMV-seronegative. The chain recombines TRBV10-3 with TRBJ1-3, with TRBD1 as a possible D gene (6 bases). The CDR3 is CAISESFKGAGNTIYF. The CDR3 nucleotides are TGTGCCATCAGTGAGTCATTTAAGGGGGCTGGAAACACCATATATTTT.